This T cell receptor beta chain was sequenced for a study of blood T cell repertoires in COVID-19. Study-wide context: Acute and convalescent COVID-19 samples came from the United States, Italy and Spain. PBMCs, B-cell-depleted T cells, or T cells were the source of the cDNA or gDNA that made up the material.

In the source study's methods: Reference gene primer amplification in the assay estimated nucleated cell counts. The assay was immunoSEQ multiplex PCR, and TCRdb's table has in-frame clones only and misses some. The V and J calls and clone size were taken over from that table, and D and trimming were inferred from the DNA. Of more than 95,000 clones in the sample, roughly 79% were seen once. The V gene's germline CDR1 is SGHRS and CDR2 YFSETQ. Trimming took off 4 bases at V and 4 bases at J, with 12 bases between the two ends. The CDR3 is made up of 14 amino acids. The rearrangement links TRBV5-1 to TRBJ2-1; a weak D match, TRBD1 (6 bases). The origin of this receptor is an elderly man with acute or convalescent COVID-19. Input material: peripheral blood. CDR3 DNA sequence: TGCGCCAGCAGCCCCGGACAGATGTACAATGAGCAGTTCTTC. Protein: CASSPGQMYNEQFF.